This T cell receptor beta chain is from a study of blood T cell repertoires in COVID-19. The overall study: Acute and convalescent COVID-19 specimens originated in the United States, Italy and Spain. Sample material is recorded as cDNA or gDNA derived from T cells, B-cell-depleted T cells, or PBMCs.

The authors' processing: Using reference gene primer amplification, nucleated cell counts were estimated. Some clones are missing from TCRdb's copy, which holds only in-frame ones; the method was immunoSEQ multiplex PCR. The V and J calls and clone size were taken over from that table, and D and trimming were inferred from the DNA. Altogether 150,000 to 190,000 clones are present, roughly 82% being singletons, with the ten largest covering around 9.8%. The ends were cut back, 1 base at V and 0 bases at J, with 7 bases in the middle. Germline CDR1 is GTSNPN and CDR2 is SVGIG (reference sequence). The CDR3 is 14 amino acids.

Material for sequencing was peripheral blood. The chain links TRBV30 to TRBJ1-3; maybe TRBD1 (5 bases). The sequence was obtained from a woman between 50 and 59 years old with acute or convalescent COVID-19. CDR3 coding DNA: TGTGCCTGGAGTGGGCAGGGCTCTGGAAACACCATATATTTT. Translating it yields CAWSGQGSGNTIYF.